The clone carrying this TCR beta chain appeared a few times. This sample was included in a study of Tregs in tolerant kidney transplant recipients. Clones were sequenced by immunoSEQ multiplex PCR, and TCRdb holds only the in-frame ones, with some missing. The sample yields approximately 81,000 clones, about 91% seen once. The germline V and J ends were trimmed by 3 bases and 1 base, with 12 bases remaining between them. Germline lookup yields CDR1 GTSNPN and CDR2 SVGIG (reference sequence). The CDR3 consists of 14 residues. Related graft donors supplied nonmyeloablative bone marrow transplants, and mixed chimerism was transient. Unstimulated regulatory T cells (CD4+CD25+CD127-), CD4+CD25- non-regulatory cells, CD4 and CD8 cells were FACS-sorted from thawed PBMCs.

This sequence was found in a human patient who received a combined kidney and bone marrow transplant. Some T cells could come from the graft donor. This chain links TRBV30 with TRBJ1-1; D is possibly TRBD1 (6 bases). The starting material was CD4+ T cells from blood (PBMCs), obtained 24 months after the transplant. CDR3 residues: CAWRGDMTNTEAFF. Written as DNA, the CDR3 is TGTGCCTGGAGGGGGGACATGACGAACACTGAAGCTTTCTTT.